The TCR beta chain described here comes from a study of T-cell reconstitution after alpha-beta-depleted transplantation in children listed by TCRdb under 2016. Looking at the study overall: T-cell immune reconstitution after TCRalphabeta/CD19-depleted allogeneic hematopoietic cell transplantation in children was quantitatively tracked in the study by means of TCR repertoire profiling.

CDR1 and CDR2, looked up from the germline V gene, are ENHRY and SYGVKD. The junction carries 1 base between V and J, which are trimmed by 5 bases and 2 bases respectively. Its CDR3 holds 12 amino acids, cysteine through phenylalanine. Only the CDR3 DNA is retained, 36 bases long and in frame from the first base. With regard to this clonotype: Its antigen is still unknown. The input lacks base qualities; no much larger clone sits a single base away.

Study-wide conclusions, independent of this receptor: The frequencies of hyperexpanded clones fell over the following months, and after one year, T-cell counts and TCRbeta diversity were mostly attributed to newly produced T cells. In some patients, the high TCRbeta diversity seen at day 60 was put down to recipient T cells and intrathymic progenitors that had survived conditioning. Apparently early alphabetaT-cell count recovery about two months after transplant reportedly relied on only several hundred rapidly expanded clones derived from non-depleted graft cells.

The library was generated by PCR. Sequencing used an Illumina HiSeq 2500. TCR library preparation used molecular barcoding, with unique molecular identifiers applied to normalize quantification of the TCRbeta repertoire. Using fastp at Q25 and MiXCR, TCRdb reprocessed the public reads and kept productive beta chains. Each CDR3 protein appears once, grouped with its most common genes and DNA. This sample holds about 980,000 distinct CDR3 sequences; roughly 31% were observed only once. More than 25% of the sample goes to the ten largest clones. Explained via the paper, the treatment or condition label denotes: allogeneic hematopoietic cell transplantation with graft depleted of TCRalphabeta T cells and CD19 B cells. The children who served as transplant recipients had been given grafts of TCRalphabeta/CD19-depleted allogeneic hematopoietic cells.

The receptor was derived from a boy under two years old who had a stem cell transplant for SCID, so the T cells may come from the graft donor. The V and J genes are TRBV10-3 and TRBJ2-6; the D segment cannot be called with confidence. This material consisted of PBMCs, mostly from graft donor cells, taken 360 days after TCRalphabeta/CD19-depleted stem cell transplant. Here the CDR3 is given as CAISPGANVLTF. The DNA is TGTGCCATCAGTCCTGGGGCCAACGTCCTGACTTTC.